The 22 T cell receptor beta chains reported below all come from one sample, sequenced in a study of T cell clones after liver transplantation. Clones were read by immunoSEQ multiplex PCR, and TCRdb kept only the in-frame ones, dropping some. The table lists about 74,000 clones, around 80% of them singletons, with roughly 0.6% in the top ten. Sample: CD4+ T cells from blood, taken before liver transplant. All receptors come from a human donor who received a liver transplant.

The rearrangement links TRBV7-8 to TRBJ2-1; perhaps TRBD2 as D (6 bases). CDR1 is SGHVS and CDR2 is FQNEAQ in the germline V gene. The V end lost 6 bases, the J end lost 5 bases, and 20 bases lay between the germline ends. The CDR3 has 16 amino acids. The CDR3 coding sequence is TGTGCCAGCAGGCGTCCTGGCGGGGTGGCCCACAATGAGCAGTTCTTC. This sequence encodes CASRRPGGVAHNEQFF.

This sequence joins TRBV2 and TRBJ2-7; 7 nucleotides line up with TRBD2. The CDR3 covers 15 residues. With 6 bases clipped from V and 6 bases from J, the junction kept 14 bases outside the gene matches. In germline, CDR1 is SNHLY, CDR2 FYNNEI. As DNA, the CDR3 is TGTGCCAGCAGGCTGAGACCCTGGGAGGGATTCGAGCAGTACTTC. Its protein is CASRLRPWEGFEQYF.

The V gene is TRBV11-2, the J gene TRBJ2-1; TRBD2 matches 7 bases. Germline CDR1 is SGHAT and CDR2 is FQNNGV. There are 15 residues in the CDR3. V was pared by 8 bases and J by 5 bases, with 12 bases of the junction left unmatched. The CDR3 loop reads CASGGLASGNNEQFF. In nucleotides, the CDR3 is TGTGCCAGCGGGGGTTTGGCTAGCGGAAACAATGAGCAGTTCTTC.

This clone was counted only a few times. This rearrangement joins TRBV5-8 to TRBJ1-2; D might be TRBD1 (5 bases). CDR3 length equals 13 residues. V dropped 1 base and J dropped 4 bases, with 8 bases sitting between them. Germline loops: CDR1 SGHTS, CDR2 YDEGEE. CDR3 in amino acids: CASSLRDSYGYTF. In nucleotides, the CDR3 is TGTGCCAGCAGCTTGCGCGACAGCTATGGCTACACCTTC.

The genes are TRBV2 and TRBJ1-5; 7 nucleotides align to TRBD1. V shed 6 bases and J 0 bases; nucleotides not matched to a gene: 5. The CDR3 is 15 residues long. Germline V CDR1 and CDR2: SNHLY, FYNNEI. For the CDR3, the DNA is TGTGCCAGCAGAGGGGGCCCCTATAGCAATCAGCCCCAGCATTTT. This translates into CASRGGPYSNQPQHF.

This chain joins TRBV5-6 and TRBJ1-3; the match to TRBD1 covers 11 bases. The germline V gene has CDR1 SGHDT and CDR2 YYEEEE. The CDR3 loop spans 17 amino acids. J lost 3 bases, V lost 0 bases, and 5 bases had no gene match. CDR3 loop: CASSLVADRGLGNTIYF. In nucleotides, the CDR3 is TGTGCCAGCAGCTTGGTAGCGGACAGGGGGCTTGGAAACACCATATATTTT.

The V and J genes are TRBV5-6 and TRBJ1-5, with D possibly being TRBD1 (5 bases). CDR1 and CDR2 (germline): SGHDT, YYEEEE. Trimming left V 3 bases short and J 11 bases short, with 21 bases between. CDR3 size: 15 residues. CDR3 bases: TGTGCCAGCAGCTACACAGGCGGACCCGAGGAAGCCCAGCATTTT. Its translation is CASSYTGGPEEAQHF.

V and J are TRBV5-1 and TRBJ2-6; tentatively, D is TRBD1 or TRBD2 (5 bases each). This CDR3 contains 17 residues. CDR1 and CDR2 from the germline V gene are SGHRS and YFSETQ. The V and J ends lost 0 bases and 0 bases respectively, with 10 bases between them. The CDR3 loop is CASSLGVGGSGANVLTF. CDR3 DNA sequence: TGCGCCAGCAGCTTGGGAGTTGGGGGCTCTGGGGCCAACGTCCTGACTTTC.

At least ten counts were recorded for this clone. The gene calls are TRBV6-5 and TRBJ1-2; no definite D call. CDR3 length: 13 amino acids. The V and J ends lost 8 bases and 3 bases respectively, with 13 bases between them. In germline, CDR1 is MNHEY, CDR2 SVGAGI. The CDR3 sequence: CASLGVSDYGYTF. For the CDR3, the DNA is TGTGCCAGCCTCGGGGTATCCGACTATGGCTACACCTTC.

The chain uses TRBV11-2 and TRBJ2-2; unclear D gene. V lost 7 bases and J 2 bases, leaving 11 bases between the germline ends. This CDR3 is 14 amino acids long. Germline V gene lookup returns CDR1 SGHAT and CDR2 FQNNGV. The CDR3 reads CASKGLQNTGELFF. The CDR3 nucleotides read TGTGCCAGCAAAGGCTTACAAAACACCGGGGAGCTGTTTTTT.

In this sample, this clone turned up a few times. The chain combines TRBV5-4 with TRBJ1-2, with a possible D match to TRBD1 (5 bases). The CDR3 totals 13 residues. CDR1 is SGHNT, CDR2 YYREEE, per germline (reference sequence). Trimming shortened V by 4 bases and J by 1 base, and 8 bases separated the two germline ends. The CDR3 loop reads CASSPDNNYGYTF. The CDR3 DNA follows: TGTGCCAGCAGCCCGGACAATAACTATGGCTACACCTTC.

This clone appeared once. The genes are TRBV15 and TRBJ1-1; D is undetermined. Trimming took off 3 bases at V and 5 bases at J, with 13 bases between the two ends. The CDR3 runs 14 residues. Germline assignment: CDR1 LNHNV and CDR2 YYDKDF (reference sequence). The chain's CDR3 is CATSRRAGGTEAFF. DNA for the CDR3: TGTGCCACCAGCAGGCGAGCGGGAGGTACTGAAGCTTTCTTT.

A note on this clone: This CDR3 is also generated by other DNA sequences in the sample. The chain joins TRBV28 to TRBJ1-2, with 10 bases lining up with TRBD1. The CDR3 consists of 12 residues. Per germline, CDR1 MDHEN and CDR2 SYDVKM. V lost 8 bases and J lost 4; bases outside the gene matches: 1. The CDR3 spells CASGDRGYGYTF. CDR3 bases: TGTGCCAGCGGGGACAGGGGCTATGGCTACACCTTC.

This sequence joins TRBV5-1 and TRBJ1-1, with a tentative D call TRBD1 (6 bases). The CDR3 has 16 amino acids. Trimming removed 7 bases from V and 1 base from J, with 20 bases in between. CDR1 and CDR2 from the germline V gene are SGHRS and YFSETQ. CDR3 nucleotides: TGCGCCAGCTCCTTGGAACAGGACAGTTCGAACACTGAAGCTTTCTTT. Its protein product is CASSLEQDSSNTEAFF.

This chain connects TRBV21-1 to TRBJ2-7; the D call of TRBD2 is as the table states it, not checked on the DNA. TRBV21-1 is reported as a pseudogene. The CDR3 runs to 15 residues. The CDR3 loop is CASSKETGYDYEQYF. The CDR3 bases are TGTGCCAGCAGCAAAGAGACGGGTTATGACTACGAGCAGTACTTC.

The chain links TRBV21-1 to TRBJ2-7; the D call of TRBD2 is as the table states it, not checked on the DNA. TRBV21-1 has pseudogene status. The CDR3 runs 18 residues. CDR3: CASAGGPMRGPNSYEQYF. CDR3 sequence (DNA): TGTGCCAGCGCCGGGGGACCCATGAGGGGACCGAACTCCTACGAGCAGTACTTC.

This chain joins TRBV27 and TRBJ1-1; 7 bases are shared with TRBD1. The V gene end was trimmed by 2 bases and the J gene end by 0 bases; junction bases not matched to a gene: 6. The CDR3 has 16 amino acids. CDR1 MNHEY and CDR2 SMNVEV come from the germline V gene (reference sequence). As DNA, the CDR3 is TGTGCCAGCAGTTTAGGCAGGGGGATCCTGAACACTGAAGCTTTCTTT. Residues: CASSLGRGILNTEAFF.

This sequence joins TRBV11-1 and TRBJ2-1; the match to TRBD2 covers 11 bases. Germline CDR1 is SGHAT and CDR2 is FQDESV (reference sequence). There are 15 residues in the CDR3. V lost 7 bases, J lost 6 bases, and 8 bases stayed unmatched. CDR3 coding DNA: TGTGCCAGCATACCACTAGCGGGAGTTTCCAATGAGCAGTTCTTC. The encoded protein is CASIPLAGVSNEQFF.

The chain joins TRBV5-1 to TRBJ2-3; D is perhaps TRBD2 (5 bases). Germline V lookup: CDR1 SGHRS, CDR2 YFSETQ. CDR3 length: 14 amino acids. The V end lost 2 bases, the J end lost 3 bases, and 10 bases lay between the germline ends. The CDR3 spells CASSFHGKTDTQYF. Here the CDR3 DNA reads TGCGCCAGCAGCTTTCACGGGAAAACAGATACGCAGTATTTT.

This sequence joins TRBV7-2 and TRBJ1-1, with 7 bases identical to TRBD1. Losses at the gene ends were 5 bases for V and 4 bases for J; bases not matched to a gene: 13. The CDR3 sequence is 16 residues long. CDR1 SGHTA and CDR2 FQGNSA come from the germline V gene. CDR3 nucleotides: TGTGCCAGCAGCCCACACCCCACAACAGGGGCCACTGAAGCTTTCTTT. This gives the protein CASSPHPTTGATEAFF.

The J gene is TRBJ1-1, the V gene TRBV4-3, with a tentative D call TRBD1 (5 bases). V lost 3 bases and J lost 10, with 18 bases in between. There are 14 residues in the CDR3. Germline values: CDR1 LGHNA, CDR2 YSLEER. DNA for the CDR3: TGCGCCAGCAGCCACGCCGGGTGGGGCCAGCCAGCTTTCTTT. Translation gives CASSHAGWGQPAFF.

The chain combines TRBV27 with TRBJ2-2, with 7 bases matching TRBD2. CDR3 length: 15 amino acids. The V gene's germline CDR1 is MNHEY and CDR2 SMNVEV (reference sequence). The V segment lost 2 bases and the J segment 4 bases; nucleotides outside the gene matches: 4. The CDR3 reads CASSLAGEITGELFF. The DNA for the CDR3 is TGTGCCAGCAGTTTAGCGGGAGAAATCACCGGGGAGCTGTTTTTT.